Each of the 14 T cell receptor beta chains below was sequenced from the same sample in a study of blood T cells in healthy people across ages. It was with a sample-barcoded 5' primer and a J-beta primer mix that a second PCR of roughly 7 to 12 cycles was run. TCRdb recomputed calls from the 5' RACE reads with MiXCR, one row per CDR3 protein. Of about 640,000 distinct CDR3 sequences detected, 45% to 65% appear once; the ten largest clones hold roughly 34%. The sample comprised blood. These receptors were taken from a man aged 55-75 years in good health.

This clonotype was seen ten or more times. CDR3 DNA: TGTGCCAGCAGTTACGAGGGTCTGGGCTACGAGCAGTACTTC. Translated, it gives CASSYEGLGYEQYF. J is TRBJ2-7 and V is TRBV6-2 or TRBV6-3, with D perhaps matching TRBD2 (5 bases). CDR1 and CDR2 (germline): MNHEY, SVGEGT. Deletions cut 2 bases from V and 3 bases from J, with 11 bases between. The CDR3 contains 14 residues.

This clonotype has a handful of counts. The chain joins TRBV25-1 to TRBJ2-7; D is tentatively TRBD1 or TRBD2 (6 bases each). Germline V gene data show CDR1 as MGHDK and CDR2 as SYGVNS. CDR3 size: 15 residues. V was cut by 3 bases and J by 4 bases, with 16 bases left in between. The DNA for the CDR3 is TGTGCCAGCAGTGACCTATGGGGGGCCGGGTACGAGCAGTACTTC. Translation: CASSDLWGAGYEQYF.

This clonotype is a singleton in its sample. The rearrangement joins TRBV7-8 to TRBJ2-1; 10 nucleotides align to TRBD1. V dropped 0 bases and J dropped 3; count of bases not matched to a gene: 14. Germline CDR1 SGHVS, CDR2 FQNEAQ. CDR3 length: 20 amino acids. CDR3 nucleotides: TGTGCCAGCAGCTTAGCGCCGGGGACAGGGGCGGGTTATTTCTACAATGAGCAGTTCTTC. This gives the protein CASSLAPGTGAGYFYNEQFF.

This clonotype was seen a few times. This chain uses TRBV5-6 with TRBJ2-7; TRBD1 matches 7 bases. Unmatched junction bases numbered 7, after V lost 3 bases and J lost 4 bases. The CDR3 is 14 residues long. Germline V gives CDR1 SGHDT, CDR2 YYEEEE. The CDR3 coding sequence is TGTGCCAGCAGCTCGATACAGGGGACGTACGAGCAGTACTTC. This encodes CASSSIQGTYEQYF.

The chain employs TRBV7-2 and TRBJ1-5; D is undetermined. CDR1 is SGHTA and CDR2 is FQGNSA in the germline V gene. Trimming cost V 1 base and J 6 bases, with 1 base left between them. The length of the CDR3 is 11 residues. The CDR3 is CASSLVQPQHF. The CDR3 DNA follows: TGTGCCAGCAGCTTAGTTCAGCCCCAGCATTTT. The complete variable domain, with remaining parts taken from reference TRBV7-2 and TRBJ1-5, reads GAGVSQSPSNKVTEKGKDVELRCDPISGHTALYWYRQSLGQGLEFLIYFQGNSAPDKSGLPSDRFSAERTGGSVSTLTIQRTQQEDSAVYLCASSLVQPQHFGDGTRLSIL.

This chain's CDR3 is CASSLIGGEKLFF. Here the CDR3 DNA reads TGTGCCAGCAGCCTGATCGGGGGAGAAAAACTGTTTTTT. The rearrangement joins TRBV14 to TRBJ1-4; a weak D match, TRBD1 (5 bases). The CDR3 contains 13 residues. The germline CDR1 and CDR2 sequences are SGHDN and FVKESK. V was trimmed by 4 bases and J by 8 bases, leaving 11 bases between them.

This clonotype was detected only a few times. The chain joins TRBV14 to TRBJ2-7, with no clear D. Germline V gives CDR1 SGHDN, CDR2 FVKESK. CDR3 size: 15 residues. V lost 0 bases, J lost 3 bases, and 12 bases lay in between. CDR3 residues: CASSQDQVRLYEQYF. In DNA form, the CDR3 reads TGTGCCAGCAGCCAAGACCAGGTCCGGCTCTACGAGCAGTACTTC.

This clonotype was seen a single time. The chain recombines TRBV3-1 with TRBJ2-3; unclear D gene. The CDR3 totals 15 residues. Germline V gene data show CDR1 as LGHDT and CDR2 as YNNKEL (reference sequence). V was cut by 1 base and J by 8 bases, with 16 bases left in between. The CDR3 DNA sequence: TGTGCCAGCAGCCAAGGGGCGGCGGCCCATGGTACGCAGTATTTT. Protein: CASSQGAAAHGTQYF.

The chain joins TRBV20-1 to TRBJ2-7; maybe TRBD2 (5 bases). The CDR3 contains 15 residues. V was shortened by 6 bases and J by 7 bases, with 25 bases between the two germline ends. Germline loops: CDR1 DFQATT, CDR2 SNEGSKA (reference sequence). CDR3 in amino acids: CSATRGETYDNEQYF. The CDR3 region has the DNA TGCAGTGCCACTCGGGGTGAGACCTATGACAATGAGCAGTACTTC.

This clonotype was seen many times. V gene TRBV7-8 combines with J gene TRBJ2-7, with D perhaps assigned TRBD1 or TRBD2 (5 bases each). This CDR3 contains 19 residues. The V gene's germline CDR1 is SGHVS and CDR2 FQNEAQ. Trimming removed 2 bases at V and 1 base at J, with 24 bases between. The CDR3 DNA reads as TGTGCCAGCAGCTTATACAGGAGTACGAGCGGATCGAGATCCTACGAGCAGTACTTC. Translating gives CASSLYRSTSGSRSYEQYF.

This clonotype was observed once. This chain uses TRBV27 with TRBJ2-3; 8 bases line up with TRBD2. The germline CDR1 and CDR2 sequences are MNHEY and SMNVEV (reference sequence). V shed 2 bases, J shed 4 bases, and the junction held 17 bases outside the gene matches. This CDR3 contains 19 residues. CDR3 bases: TGTGCCAGCAGTTTAGCCGACGTTGGGACTAGTAGGGGGGCAGATACGCAGTATTTT. Protein: CASSLADVGTSRGADTQYF.

This clonotype was seen repeatedly, ten times or more. The chain employs TRBV7-2 and TRBJ2-5; D ambiguous. Germline V gives CDR1 SGHTA, CDR2 FQGNSA. The length of the CDR3 is 11 residues. V was trimmed by 4 bases and J by 5 bases, leaving 5 bases between them. The CDR3 region has the DNA TGTGCCAGCAGCTCGTTGGAGACCCAGTACTTC. This codes for CASSSLETQYF.

The chain is built from TRBV12-3 or TRBV12-4 and TRBJ2-6; TRBD1 agrees at 9 bases. The CDR3 covers 17 residues. V lost 2 bases, J lost 3 bases, and 5 bases stayed unmatched. CDR3 sequence: CASSLQQGALGANVLTF. The CDR3 region has the DNA TGTGCCAGCAGTTTACAACAGGGGGCTCTTGGGGCCAACGTCCTGACTTTC.

The chain recombines TRBV20-1 with TRBJ2-5, with TRBD2 as a possible D gene (6 bases). The closer fit of TRBJ2-7 to the DNA end suggests the J call may be wrong. The CDR3 totals 13 residues. The V gene's germline CDR1 is DFQATT and CDR2 SNEGSKA (reference sequence). CDR3 protein: CSAAGTGVYEQYF. The CDR3 DNA reads TGCAGTGCAGCCGGGACTGGAGTGTACGAGCAGTACTTC.